The rows below give T cell receptor beta chains drawn from one sample of a study of beta chain features in type 1 diabetes. Assay used: immunoSEQ multiplex PCR; TCRdb lists only in-frame clones, some missing. The sample consists of about 320,000 clones, roughly 15% of them appearing once. The sequenced sample was central memory CD4+ T cells from blood. The receptors were sampled from a young man in good health. The CDR3 runs from the conserved cysteine through the conserved F or W. D genes are given only for firm matches. The size entry is marked missing in some rows and otherwise reads once, few, many or a size class.

abundance: -; j_gene: TRBJ1-4; len: 15; v_gene: TRBV11-3; d_gene: TRBD1; CDR3aa: CASSLLGQRNEKLFF; CDR3nt: TGTGCCAGCAGCTTACTGGGACAGAGGAATGAAAAACTGTTTTTT
abundance: once; j_gene: TRBJ1-1; len: 17; v_gene: TRBV15; d_gene: TRBD1; CDR3aa: CATSRGGGQPFLAEAFF; CDR3nt: TGTGCCACCAGCAGAGGCGGGGGACAGCCCTTTCTCGCTGAAGCTTTCTTT
abundance: -; j_gene: TRBJ2-5; len: 14; v_gene: TRBV5-4; d_gene: TRBD1; CDR3aa: CASSSDREWETQYF; CDR3nt: TGTGCCAGCAGCTCTGACAGGGAGTGGGAGACCCAGTACTTC
abundance: -; j_gene: TRBJ2-7; len: 13; v_gene: TRBV9; d_gene: -; CDR3aa: CASSVDAPSEQYF; CDR3nt: TGTGCCAGCAGCGTAGATGCCCCCTCCGAGCAGTACTTC
abundance: few; j_gene: TRBJ2-3; len: 14; v_gene: TRBV19; d_gene: TRBD2; CDR3aa: CASSMRAGSDTQYF; CDR3nt: TGTGCCAGTAGTATGCGAGCGGGGTCAGATACGCAGTATTTT
abundance: few; j_gene: TRBJ2-7; len: 14; v_gene: TRBV19; d_gene: TRBD1; CDR3aa: CASSSRTGHYEQYF; CDR3nt: TGTGCCAGTAGTTCACGGACAGGACACTACGAGCAGTACTTC
abundance: few; j_gene: TRBJ2-7; len: 15; v_gene: TRBV7-2; d_gene: TRBD1; CDR3aa: CASSLEGAGVYEQYF; CDR3nt: TGTGCCAGCAGCTTAGAGGGGGCAGGCGTGTACGAGCAGTACTTC
abundance: -; j_gene: TRBJ2-5; len: 14; v_gene: TRBV5-5; d_gene: TRBD1; CDR3aa: CASSLAGQGETQYF; CDR3nt: TGTGCCAGCAGCTTGGCTGGACAGGGGGAGACCCAGTACTTC
abundance: -; j_gene: TRBJ1-4; len: 15; v_gene: TRBV6-1; d_gene: -; CDR3aa: CASSEVLGGNEKLFF; CDR3nt: TGTGCCAGCAGTGAAGTGTTGGGGGGGAATGAAAAACTGTTTTTT
abundance: -; j_gene: TRBJ2-3; len: 14; v_gene: TRBV6-5; d_gene: TRBD1; CDR3aa: CASSYSTGEDTQYF; CDR3nt: TGTGCCAGCAGTTACTCGACAGGGGAAGATACGCAGTATTTT
abundance: -; j_gene: TRBJ2-1; len: 14; v_gene: TRBV7-3; d_gene: TRBD1; CDR3aa: CASSPRTGSNEQFF; CDR3nt: TGTGCCAGCAGCCCGAGGACAGGGAGCAATGAGCAGTTCTTC
abundance: -; j_gene: TRBJ2-2; len: 15; v_gene: TRBV6-1; d_gene: TRBD2; CDR3aa: CASSVGLASTGELFF; CDR3nt: TGTGCCAGCAGCGTGGGACTAGCGAGCACCGGGGAGCTGTTTTTT
abundance: few; j_gene: TRBJ1-2; len: 18; v_gene: TRBV7-9; d_gene: -; CDR3aa: CASSLLESRGHSRIGYTF; CDR3nt: TGTGCCAGCAGCTTACTTGAGTCTCGGGGTCACTCTCGTATTGGCTACACCTTC
abundance: many; j_gene: TRBJ2-6; len: 14; v_gene: TRBV30; d_gene: -; CDR3aa: CAWSVIQGANVLTF; CDR3nt: TGTGCCTGGAGTGTAATTCAGGGGGCCAACGTCCTGACTTTC
abundance: -; j_gene: TRBJ2-2; len: 15; v_gene: TRBV11-3; d_gene: -; CDR3aa: CASSLVETNTGELFF; CDR3nt: TGTGCCAGCAGCTTAGTGGAGACCAACACCGGGGAGCTGTTTTTT
abundance: -; j_gene: TRBJ2-5; len: 13; v_gene: TRBV5-1; d_gene: -; CDR3aa: CASSRGSGETQYF; CDR3nt: TGCGCCAGCAGCCGGGGGTCTGGGGAGACCCAGTACTTC
abundance: -; j_gene: TRBJ1-5; len: 14; v_gene: TRBV7-3; d_gene: TRBD1; CDR3aa: CASSSTGNNQPQHF; CDR3nt: TGTGCCAGCAGCTCGACAGGGAACAATCAGCCCCAGCATTTT
abundance: -; j_gene: TRBJ1-1; len: 12; v_gene: TRBV19; d_gene: -; CDR3aa: CASNSVGTEAFF; CDR3nt: TGTGCCAGCAACTCCGTGGGTACTGAAGCTTTCTTT
abundance: -; j_gene: TRBJ2-5; len: 14; v_gene: TRBV5-6; d_gene: -; CDR3aa: CASSLVPIQETQYF; CDR3nt: TGTGCCAGCAGCTTGGTTCCTATCCAAGAGACCCAGTACTTC
abundance: many; j_gene: TRBJ2-3; len: 12; v_gene: TRBV7-9; d_gene: -; CDR3aa: CASGVSGDTQYF; CDR3nt: TGTGCCAGCGGCGTATCTGGAGATACGCAGTATTTT
abundance: many; j_gene: TRBJ2-1; len: 13; v_gene: TRBV18; d_gene: -; CDR3aa: CASSPRQDNEQFF; CDR3nt: TGTGCCAGCTCACCACGACAGGACAATGAGCAGTTCTTC
abundance: -; j_gene: TRBJ2-3; len: 13; v_gene: TRBV19; d_gene: -; CDR3aa: CASIGKDTDTQYF; CDR3nt: TGTGCCAGTATCGGGAAGGACACAGATACGCAGTATTTT
abundance: few; j_gene: TRBJ2-3; len: 15; v_gene: TRBV2; d_gene: TRBD2; CDR3aa: CASSASGAATDTQYF; CDR3nt: TGTGCCAGCAGTGCCAGCGGGGCCGCCACAGATACGCAGTATTTT
abundance: few; j_gene: TRBJ1-4; len: 14; v_gene: TRBV7-9; d_gene: -; CDR3aa: CASSFRQNNEKLFF; CDR3nt: TGTGCCAGCAGTTTTCGACAGAATAATGAAAAACTGTTTTTT
abundance: -; j_gene: TRBJ2-1; len: 13; v_gene: TRBV7-9; d_gene: TRBD2; CDR3aa: CASSRDYVDEQFF; CDR3nt: TGTGCCAGCAGCCGGGACTATGTGGATGAGCAGTTCTTC
abundance: -; j_gene: TRBJ2-1; len: 18; v_gene: TRBV10-3; d_gene: TRBD2; CDR3aa: CAISGGGSGMSSYNEQFF; CDR3nt: TGTGCCATCAGTGGCGGAGGGAGCGGGATGAGCTCCTACAATGAGCAGTTCTTC
abundance: few; j_gene: TRBJ2-7; len: 15; v_gene: TRBV5-1; d_gene: TRBD2; CDR3aa: CASSLVGTSSGEQYF; CDR3nt: TGCGCCAGCAGCTTGGTTGGGACTAGCTCCGGCGAGCAGTACTTC